This TCR beta chain came from a study of blood T cells in healthy people across ages. Study-wide results and limits: Unsorted PBMC input precluded a conclusive naive versus antigen-experienced comparison.

The length of the CDR3 is 15 residues. Trimming took 0 bases from V and 4 from J; bases not matched to a gene: 3. Germline V CDR1 and CDR2: DFQATT, SNEGSKA (reference sequence). A second PCR of 7 to 11 cycles used a sample-barcoded 5' primer and a J-beta primer mix. TCRdb redid the calling of the 5' RACE reads with MiXCR, one entry per CDR3 protein. The table includes 600,000 to 1,000,000 distinct CDR3 sequences, around 25% detected once. On this clonotype: Its specificity is unknown.

This same sample was also taken into another study, of T cells of mothers and their children.

V is TRBV20-1 and J is TRBJ2-1; 10 nucleotides line up with TRBD2. The sample was blood. This TCR was sampled from a boy younger than 18 in good health. CDR3 bases: TGCAGTGCTAGAGATGCTAGCGGGGGTTACAATGAGCAGTTCTTC. Amino acid sequence: CSARDASGGYNEQFF.